The clone carrying this T cell receptor beta chain occurred a few times. The data originate from a study of T cells in Graves' hyperthyroidism and ophthalmopathy. Absent ophthalmopathy progression within 18 months defined stable Graves' hyperthyroidism. TCR beta CDR3 regions were amplified from RNA. TCR CDR3 underwent first-round RT-PCR with the HTBI primer set. TCRdb called the multiplex PCR reads again in MiXCR, with one record for every CDR3 protein. In the table there are approximately 480,000 distinct CDR3 sequences, around 21% of which are singletons. Trimming at V came to 4 bases and at J to 4 bases, leaving 5 bases not matched to a gene. There are 14 residues in the CDR3. Germline values: CDR1 MDHEN, CDR2 SYDVKM.

The chain links TRBV28 to TRBJ1-2, with TRBD1 matching over 8 bases. The sequenced sample was blood. The receptor was isolated from a man younger than 35 with Graves' hyperthyroidism. The CDR3 loop is CASSWDRPFYGYTF. The CDR3 DNA reads TGTGCCAGCAGTTGGGACAGGCCCTTCTATGGCTACACCTTC.